The next 20 T cell receptor beta chains were all read from a single sample in a study of identical twins (dated by TCRdb to the mid-2010s). The library was obtained by 5' RACE. Sequencing took place on an Illumina HiSeq 2000. TCRdb reworked the public reads: Q25 trimming with fastp, MiXCR clone assembly, productive beta chains retained. Each CDR3 protein appears once, grouped with its most common genes and DNA. Counted in this sample were roughly 1.6 million distinct CDR3 sequences; roughly 35% of them appeared once. The top ten clones comprise under 0.35% of the sample. Source material: cord blood. These receptors came from a newborn girl in good health.

The chain uses TRBV21-1 and TRBJ1-5. TRBV21-1 is a known pseudogene. The CDR3 spans 17 residues. As DNA, the CDR3 is TGTGCCAGCAGCAAAGGGGCCGACAATTATAGCAATCAGCCCCAGCATTTT. Amino acids: CASSKGADNYSNQPQHF.

There are a few counts of this clonotype. J is TRBJ2-7 and V is TRBV20-1; D is possibly TRBD2 (6 bases). The CDR3 consists of 16 residues. V was shortened by 6 bases and J by 2 bases, with 23 bases between the two germline ends. Germline assignment: CDR1 DFQATT and CDR2 SNEGSKA (reference sequence). This chain's CDR3 is CSALSKRGSGAYEQYF. The CDR3 bases are TGCAGTGCCCTGAGTAAAAGAGGTAGCGGTGCCTACGAGCAGTACTTC.

The chain recombines TRBV20-1 with TRBJ2-3, with a weak D call TRBD2 (7 bases). CDR3 size: 13 residues. The V gene lost 4 bases and the J gene lost 4 bases, with 12 bases spanning the gap. The V gene's germline CDR1 is DFQATT and CDR2 SNEGSKA (reference sequence). The CDR3 spells CSAKGGRADTQYF. The CDR3 nucleotides read TGCAGTGCTAAGGGGGGGAGGGCAGATACGCAGTATTTT.

This clonotype has more than one count but fewer than ten. The J gene is TRBJ2-3, the V gene TRBV7-9, with TRBD2 matching over 12 bases. Germline CDR1 and CDR2: SEHNR and FQNEAQ (reference sequence). Trimming took 1 base from V and 2 from J; bases not matched to a gene: 4. The CDR3 extends over 17 amino acids. CDR3 protein: CASSLGLAGALTDTQYF. In nucleotides, the CDR3 is TGTGCCAGCAGCTTAGGACTAGCGGGGGCACTCACAGATACGCAGTATTTT.

The rearrangement joins TRBV28 to TRBJ1-1; D not certain. V lost 3 bases and J 0 bases, leaving 26 bases between the germline ends. The CDR3 sequence is 20 residues long. Germline V gene sequence: CDR1 MDHEN, CDR2 SYDVKM. The DNA of the CDR3 is TGTGCCAGCAGTTTTGTTGTTAGTTTGGGAAAGGGATATATGAACACTGAAGCTTTCTTT. Its translation: CASSFVVSLGKGYMNTEAFF.

This clonotype was detected only a few times. The rearrangement links TRBV5-1 to TRBJ2-1; D is perhaps TRBD1 or TRBD2 (5 bases each). The V gene lost 4 bases and the J gene lost 5 bases, with 22 bases spanning the gap. Germline V gene data show CDR1 as SGHRS and CDR2 as YFSETQ. This CDR3 is built from 17 residues. CDR3 nucleotide sequence: TGCGCCAGCAGCCACTCCCGGGCTAGCAAGGGGAACAATGAGCAGTTCTTC. It specifies CASSHSRASKGNNEQFF.

This clonotype was seen a few times. This sequence joins TRBV11-2 and TRBJ2-6, with 8 bases that match TRBD1. The J segment lost 0 bases and the V segment lost 7 bases, leaving 14 bases of the junction unmatched. Germline CDR1 SGHAT, CDR2 FQNNGV. This CDR3 has 19 amino acids. The CDR3 DNA follows: TGTGCCAGCACCCAAAGGACAGGGCATATATCCTCTGGGGCCAACGTCCTGACTTTC. Translated: CASTQRTGHISSGANVLTF.

The sample holds a few counts of this clonotype. An end of the junction does not agree with germline; a read error may underlie this. The chain links TRBV6-6 to TRBJ2-7, with D perhaps matching TRBD1 (6 bases). The CDR3 loop spans 13 amino acids. Germline assignment: CDR1 MNHNY and CDR2 SVGAGI (reference sequence). CDR3 region: CAGRGRGSYEQYF. Written as DNA, the CDR3 is TGTGCCGGCAGAGGCAGGGGATCCTACGAGCAGTACTTC.

This clonotype was detected many times. The rearrangement joins TRBV20-1 to TRBJ2-7, with D possibly being TRBD2 (5 bases). CDR1 is DFQATT and CDR2 is SNEGSKA in the germline V gene (reference sequence). This CDR3 has 15 amino acids. The V end was cut by 0 bases, the J end by 0 bases, with 12 bases between. In DNA, the CDR3 is TGCAGTGCTAGAGATTGGGGAGAACTCTCCTACGAGCAGTACTTC. Amino acid sequence: CSARDWGELSYEQYF.

Only a few counts were recorded for this clonotype. This rearrangement joins TRBV10-3 to TRBJ2-5; 11 bases map to TRBD2. Germline CDR1 is ENHRY and CDR2 is SYGVKD. V was clipped by 3 bases and J by 2 bases; unmatched bases: 5. This CDR3 region has 16 residues. CDR3 region: CAISEETSGIQETQYF. The CDR3 nucleotides read TGTGCCATCAGTGAAGAGACTAGCGGGATACAAGAGACCCAGTACTTC.

The chain is built from TRBV20-1 and TRBJ2-3, with 12 bases aligning to TRBD2. The CDR3 is made up of 13 amino acids. Germline CDR1 is DFQATT and CDR2 is SNEGSKA (reference sequence). For the CDR3, the DNA is TGCAGCCCTAGCGGGGGGGACACAGATACGCAGTATTTT. It specifies CSPSGGDTDTQYF.

This clonotype was detected ten times or more. The rearrangement uses TRBV12-3 or TRBV12-4 and TRBJ1-2; TRBD1 might be the D (5 bases). Between the trimmed V and J ends, which lost 8 bases and 0 bases, there was a span of 10 bases. This CDR3 contains 13 residues. The CDR3 sequence is CASLRGTNYGYTF. CDR3 nucleotides: TGTGCCAGCCTAAGGGGAACTAACTATGGCTACACCTTC.

This clonotype was counted a few times. V gene TRBV13 combines with J gene TRBJ1-2, with D perhaps matching TRBD1 (6 bases). The germline V gene encodes CDR1 PRHDT and CDR2 FYEKMQ (reference sequence). The V gene lost 7 bases and the J gene lost 8 bases, with 20 bases spanning the gap. This CDR3 is built from 14 residues. The CDR3 DNA reads TGTGCCAGCATCTTGTCATACAGGGTACCGGGCTACACCTTC. This translates into CASILSYRVPGYTF.

The chain has TRBV9 and TRBJ2-3, with TRBD2 identical over 15 bases. CDR1 SGDLS and CDR2 YYNGEE come from the germline V gene. Losses at the gene ends were 6 bases for V and 5 bases for J; bases not matched to a gene: 7. The CDR3 contains 16 residues. The CDR3 bases are TGTGCCAGCAACCGTGGACTAGCGGGAGGGGAAGATACGCAGTATTTT. This translates into CASNRGLAGGEDTQYF.

This clonotype was recorded a few times. The chain links TRBV15 to TRBJ2-3; D is possibly TRBD2 (6 bases). The germline V gene has CDR1 LNHNV and CDR2 YYDKDF (reference sequence). This CDR3 comprises 17 residues. The germline V and J ends were trimmed by 0 bases and 3 bases, with 16 bases remaining between them. The CDR3 protein is CATSRDRAMAGTDTQYF. CDR3 bases: TGTGCCACCAGCAGAGATCGGGCTATGGCGGGGACAGATACGCAGTATTTT.

This clonotype appeared a few times. Here the CDR3 DNA reads TGCAGTGCTAGAGATGGCTCTCCGGATACGCAGTATTTT. Its translation is CSARDGSPDTQYF. The rearrangement uses TRBV20-1 and TRBJ2-3; D gene uncertain. Looked up from germline, CDR1 is DFQATT and CDR2 is SNEGSKA (reference sequence). Trimming took off 0 bases at V and 6 bases at J, with 10 bases between the two ends. The CDR3 spans 13 residues.

Only a few counts were recorded for this clonotype. The J gene is TRBJ2-1, the V gene TRBV4-2; 7 bases line up with TRBD1. TRBJ2-7 matches the DNA end more closely, so the J call is doubtful. Germline CDR1 and CDR2: LGHNA and YNFKEQ. This CDR3 comprises 15 residues. CDR3 in amino acids: CASSQWTGSYNEQYF. CDR3 DNA sequence: TGTGCCAGCAGCCAGTGGACAGGCTCCTACAATGAGCAGTACTTC.

The chain carries TRBV3-1 and TRBJ2-5; 14 bases are shared with TRBD2. CDR1 and CDR2 (germline): LGHDT, YNNKEL (reference sequence). This CDR3 is built from 19 residues. V shed 1 base and J 11 bases; nucleotides not matched to a gene: 18. Here the CDR3 reads CASSQGLAGGHLRVHEQYF. DNA for the CDR3: TGTGCCAGCAGCCAAGGACTAGCGGGGGGGCATCTTAGGGTCCATGAGCAGTACTTC.

Remarks on this clonotype: This could be a read error, since a much larger clone is one nucleotide away. The chain couples TRBV27 to TRBJ2-3; D is perhaps TRBD1 or TRBD2 (5 bases each). V was cut by 2 bases and J by 10 bases, with 10 bases left in between. CDR1 is MNHEY and CDR2 is SMNVEV in the germline V gene (reference sequence). This CDR3 contains 12 residues. The CDR3 nucleotides are TGTGCCAGCAGTTTAGAGGGGTATGCGCAGTATTTT. Its translation is CASSLEGYAQYF.

The chain combines TRBV5-1 with TRBJ1-5; D is ambiguous. The CDR3 has 15 residues. The germline V gene has CDR1 SGHRS and CDR2 YFSETQ. V lost 2 bases and J lost 4, with 13 bases in between. CDR3 residues: CASSLGLPLNQPQHF. CDR3 sequence (DNA): TGCGCCAGCAGCTTAGGTCTGCCCTTGAATCAGCCCCAGCATTTT.